These 13 T cell receptor beta chains came from one sample sequenced in a study of blood T cell repertoires in COVID-19 (dated by TCRdb to the early 2020s). Libraries were prepared through the immunoSEQ multiplex PCR assay. TCRdb carries this immuneACCESS record with in-frame sequences only. Its versions omit some clonotypes, under half of them owing to an unresolved V gene in the studies checked, with the rest unexplained. The sample contains 45,000 to 50,000 clones, approximately 88% of them found a single time. The ten biggest clones cover almost 8% of the sample. The sample consisted of peripheral blood. Receptor source: a man aged 45 to 65 with acute or convalescent COVID-19.

The V gene is TRBV30, the J gene TRBJ2-5, with 8 bases matching TRBD2. In germline, CDR1 is GTSNPN, CDR2 SVGIG (reference sequence). Trimming took 0 bases from V and 3 from J; bases not matched to a gene: 6. The CDR3 is 15 residues long. The CDR3 here is CAWSVPSLAEETQYF. The DNA of the CDR3 is TGTGCCTGGAGTGTACCCTCACTAGCGGAAGAGACCCAGTACTTC.

This clone was seen a few times. CDR3 nucleotide sequence: TGTGCCAGCAGCTTAGACGGTCGTGGCTACACCTTC. This encodes CASSLDGRGYTF. The chain links TRBV7-9 to TRBJ1-2; the D is unclear. The V end lost 1 base, the J end lost 7 bases, and 7 bases lay between the germline ends. Germline V lookup: CDR1 SEHNR, CDR2 FQNEAQ (reference sequence). This CDR3 has 12 residues.

This clone appeared once. The chain joins TRBV9 to TRBJ2-1; 7 positions agree with TRBD2. The germline CDR1 and CDR2 sequences are SGDLS and YYNGEE. Germline trimming cut 0 bases from V and 7 bases from J; bases unmatched to any gene: 4. There are 14 residues in the CDR3. The chain's CDR3 is CASSVGASGNEQFF. As DNA, the CDR3 is TGTGCCAGCAGCGTAGGGGCTAGCGGAAATGAGCAGTTCTTC.

The rearrangement uses TRBV4-3 and TRBJ1-2, with D uncertain. Germline loops: CDR1 LGHNA, CDR2 YSLEER. The CDR3 consists of 15 residues. With 0 bases removed from V and 4 bases from J, the gap between germline ends came to 12 bases. This CDR3 is CASSQESNSLYGYTF. The CDR3 DNA is TGCGCCAGCAGCCAAGAATCGAACAGCCTCTATGGCTACACCTTC.

This chain uses TRBV6-1 with TRBJ1-5; D is uncertain. Trimming left V 1 base short and J 0 bases short, with 19 bases between. CDR1 is MNHNS and CDR2 is SASEGT in the germline V gene. The CDR3 consists of 19 residues. CDR3 in DNA: TGTGCCAGCAGTGAAGGTTTTATTCTTGGAGAAATTAGCAATCAGCCCCAGCATTTT. Translating gives CASSEGFILGEISNQPQHF.

The chain has TRBV7-9 and TRBJ1-1; TRBD1 agrees at 11 bases. The CDR3 contains 19 residues. CDR1 and CDR2 (germline): SEHNR, FQNEAQ (reference sequence). V trimming: 3 bases; J trimming: 4 bases; junction bases outside the gene matches: 16. The CDR3: CASSFRTGGLRPLGTEAFF. The CDR3 DNA reads TGTGCCAGCAGCTTTAGGACAGGGGGCTTACGGCCCTTGGGCACTGAAGCTTTCTTT.

CDR3 DNA: TGTGCCAGCAGTGAAGGGACAGTCCTAACGATTTACAATGAGCAGTTCTTC. Translating it yields CASSEGTVLTIYNEQFF. This sequence joins TRBV2 and TRBJ2-1, with D possibly TRBD1 on 6 matching bases. The length of the CDR3 is 17 residues. Germline CDR1 and CDR2: SNHLY and FYNNEI. Deletions cut 1 base from V and 4 bases from J, with 17 bases between.

The V gene is TRBV6-1, the J gene TRBJ2-2, with D unresolved. The CDR3 consists of 13 residues. The V end lost 2 bases, the J end lost 6 bases, and 7 bases lay between the germline ends. The germline CDR1 and CDR2 sequences are MNHNS and SASEGT. The CDR3: CASSEWQSGELFF. CDR3 DNA sequence: TGTGCCAGCAGTGAATGGCAATCCGGGGAGCTGTTTTTT.

This rearrangement joins TRBV30 to TRBJ2-3; TRBD2 is a possible D gene (5 bases). From germline, CDR1 is GTSNPN and CDR2 SVGIG (reference sequence). The CDR3 totals 13 residues. V was clipped by 8 bases and J by 5 bases, with 17 bases between them. The CDR3 is CALLRRFGDTQYF. CDR3 coding DNA: TGTGCCCTACTGCGGAGGTTTGGAGATACGCAGTATTTT.

In DNA, the CDR3 is TGTGCCAGCAGTTCGGTCGGGACAGGGGCTCTTCAAGCCCTCCACTTT. The encoded protein is CASSSVGTGALQALHF. V is TRBV28 and J is TRBJ1-6, with 10 bases matching TRBD1. This CDR3 comprises 16 residues. Germline lookup yields CDR1 MDHEN and CDR2 SYDVKM. Trimming took 4 bases from V and 14 from J; bases not matched to a gene: 14.

The genes are TRBV30 and TRBJ2-6; 12 bases agree with TRBD1. Unmatched junction bases numbered 7, after V lost 5 bases and J lost 2 bases. Germline V gene sequence: CDR1 GTSNPN, CDR2 SVGIG (reference sequence). There are 17 residues in the CDR3. CDR3 nucleotides: TGTGCCTGGGTTTCCCGGGACAGGGGGCCTGGGGCCAACGTCCTGACTTTC. Translating it yields CAWVSRDRGPGANVLTF. The whole variable domain, filled in from reference TRBV30 and TRBJ2-6, reads SQTIHQWPATLVQPVGSPLSLECTVEGTSNPNLYWYRQAAGRGLQLLFYSVGIGQISSEVPQNLSASRPQDRQFILSSKKLLLSDSGFYLCAWVSRDRGPGANVLTFGAGSRLTVL.

The V call is TRBV7-9, the J call TRBJ1-2; D gene uncertain. V shed 0 bases and J shed 8 bases, with 13 bases lying between them. Germline assignment: CDR1 SEHNR and CDR2 FQNEAQ (reference sequence). The CDR3 sequence is 14 residues long. CDR3 nucleotides: TGTGCCAGCAGCTTAGCGGTGGCGGTGCAAGGCTACACCTTC. Amino acid sequence: CASSLAVAVQGYTF.

This chain connects TRBV2 to TRBJ1-2, with TRBD1 as a possible D gene (5 bases). This CDR3 has 15 residues. Germline V lookup: CDR1 SNHLY, CDR2 FYNNEI. Trimming took off 3 bases at V and 4 bases at J, with 15 bases between the two ends. This chain's CDR3 is CASSEQGAAGYGYTF. DNA of the CDR3: TGTGCCAGCAGTGAGCAGGGAGCAGCGGGCTATGGCTACACCTTC.